This TCR beta chain was profiled in a study of cytomegalovirus exposure and HLA in healthy donors. Likely unrecorded immune exposures existed in these nominally healthy donors. The PCR had 60 Vbeta and 13 Jbeta primers. Profiled with immunoSEQ multiplex PCR; TCRdb holds only in-frame clones, not every one. Seen here are 150,000 to 200,000 clones, 75% to 85% observed once, and the top ten hold about 0.64%. This clone was counted once. Its cognate antigen is unknown. With 4 bases clipped from V and 2 bases from J, the junction kept 2 bases outside the gene matches. The length of the CDR3 is 15 residues. Germline CDR1 reads LNHNV; CDR2 reads YYDKDF (reference sequence). Study results and limitations: The study reported that TCR beta sequences accurately predicted HLA-A and HLA-B alleles in most subjects. Among TCR sequences, most were rare, though some public TCRs appeared in many donors. Accounts indicate the classifier identified cytomegalovirus status with strong specificity and sensitivity.

This clonotype was sampled from a boy aged 10-17 years in good health and CMV-seronegative. The chain carries TRBV15 and TRBJ2-5, with TRBD2 matching over 12 bases. Material for sequencing was PBMCs. The CDR3 loop reads CATSTGTSGQETQYF. Here the CDR3 DNA reads TGTGCCACCAGCACAGGGACTAGCGGGCAAGAGACCCAGTACTTC.